This TCR beta chain is from a study of OX40 agonist ivuxolimab in advanced cancers. Clones were read by immunoSEQ multiplex PCR, and TCRdb kept only the in-frame ones, dropping some. The table lists roughly 100,000 clones, around 90% of them singletons. Between the trimmed V and J ends, which lost 6 bases and 5 bases, there was a span of 11 bases. Looked up from germline, CDR1 is SGHVS and CDR2 is FQNEAQ. CDR3 length: 14 amino acids. This clone was seen a handful of times. The TCR originated in an adult with an advanced solid tumor such as melanoma, head and neck, liver or kidney cancer. The gene calls are TRBV7-8 and TRBJ1-6; a weak D match, TRBD1 (6 bases). Here the sequenced sample was CD4+ or CD8+ T cells sorted from blood, taken in a trial of the OX40 agonist ivuxolimab. The CDR3 sequence: CASSKTGNNSPLHF. The CDR3, as DNA: TGTGCCAGCAGTAAGACAGGCAATAATTCACCCCTCCACTTT.